Listed below are T cell receptor beta chains from one sample, sequenced in a study of T cells in tumors after PD-1 blockade. This table comes from immunoSEQ multiplex PCR, and its TCRdb copy is limited to in-frame clones, with some not included. The data contain tens of thousands of clones, around 80% of them singletons. This specimen was PBMCs, taken before anti-PD-1 treatment. The receptors were sampled from a human donor with basal cell carcinoma. Both conserved end residues are part of each CDR3. D genes are given only for firm matches. Some rows mark clone size as missing; the rest say once, few, many or name a class of expanded clone.

>TRBV4-3|TRBJ1-4|-|-
TGCGCCAGCAGCCAAAACCCGGGAAGGGAAAAACTGTTTTTT
CASSQNPGREKLFF
>TRBV4-1|TRBJ2-7|-|-
TGCGCCAGCAGCCAAGCTCCAGGGACAAAGTACGAGCAGTACTTC
CASSQAPGTKYEQYF
>TRBV20-1|TRBJ2-3|-|TRBD2
TGCAGTGCTAGTAGCGGGGGGAGGTTGACAGATACGCAGTATTTT
CSASSGGRLTDTQYF
>TRBV9|TRBJ1-5|-|-
TGTGCCAGCAGCCCAGGACAGAGTAATCAGCCCCAGCATTTT
CASSPGQSNQPQHF
>TRBV13|TRBJ2-3|-|-
TGTGCCAGCAGCCCCCGCTTGGGTCCCGGCACAGATACGCAGTATTTT
CASSPRLGPGTDTQYF
>TRBV5-4|TRBJ2-2|-|TRBD2
TGTGCCAGCAGCTTCGCCTCCCTAGCGGGAGCTGACACCGGGGAGCTGTTTTTT
CASSFASLAGADTGELFF
>TRBV30|TRBJ1-5|-|TRBD1
TGTGCCCTGAGCGAGGGACAGGGTAACAATCAGCCCCAGCATTTT
CALSEGQGNNQPQHF
>TRBV27|TRBJ1-1|-|-
TGTGCCAGCAGTCCCGTCGCAGGGGATGATAGGGACACTGAAGCTTTCTTT
CASSPVAGDDRDTEAFF
>TRBV7-2|TRBJ2-2|-|-
TGTGCCAGCAGCTTATTAGGACCCGCTGGGGGGCCCACCGGGGAGCTGTTTTTT
CASSLLGPAGGPTGELFF
>TRBV18|TRBJ2-2|-|-
TGTGCCAGCTCACCACCGGATTCCGGGGAGCTGTTTTTT
CASSPPDSGELFF
>TRBV2|TRBJ2-7|-|TRBD1
TGTGCCAGCAGTGATGGCAGGGGGCTCAACTACGAGCAGTACTTC
CASSDGRGLNYEQYF
>TRBV19|TRBJ2-3|-|TRBD2
TGTGCCAGTAGTCTACTAGCGGGAGATACAGATACGCAGTATTTT
CASSLLAGDTDTQYF
>TRBV7-9|TRBJ1-2|-|TRBD1
TGTGCCAGCAGCTTAGGGGGGGACAGGCCCGGCTACACCTTC
CASSLGGDRPGYTF
>TRBV28|TRBJ1-5|-|-
TGTGCCACCACGGTGGCCCGGCAGCCCCAGCATTTT
CATTVARQPQHF
>TRBV2|TRBJ1-5|few|TRBD1
TGTGCCAGCAGCTCGACAGGGTTCAATCAGCCCCAGCATTTT
CASSSTGFNQPQHF
>TRBV18|TRBJ2-7|-|-
TGTGCCAGCTCACCTGGCTCCGAGCAGTACTTC
CASSPGSEQYF
>TRBV7-9|TRBJ1-1|-|-
TGTGCCAGCAGCTTAGTAGGGATGAGGGGAGTAGGGAACACTGAAGCTTTCTTT
CASSLVGMRGVGNTEAFF